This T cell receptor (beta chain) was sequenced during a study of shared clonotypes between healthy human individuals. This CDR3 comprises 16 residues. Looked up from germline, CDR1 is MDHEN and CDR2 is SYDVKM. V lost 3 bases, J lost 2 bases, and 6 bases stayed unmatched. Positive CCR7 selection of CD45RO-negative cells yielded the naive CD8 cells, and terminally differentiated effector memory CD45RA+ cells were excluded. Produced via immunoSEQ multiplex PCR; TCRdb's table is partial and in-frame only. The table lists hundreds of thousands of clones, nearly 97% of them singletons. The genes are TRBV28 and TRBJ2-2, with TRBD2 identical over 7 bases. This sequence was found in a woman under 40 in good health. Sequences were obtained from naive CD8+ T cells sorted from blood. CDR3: CASSLKGGVNTGELFF. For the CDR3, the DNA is TGTGCCAGCAGTTTGAAGGGAGGGGTAAACACCGGGGAGCTGTTTTTT. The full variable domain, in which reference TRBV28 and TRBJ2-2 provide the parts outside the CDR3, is DVKVTQSSRYLVKRTGEKVFLECVQDMDHENMFWYRQDPGLGLRLIYFSYDVKMKEKGDIPEGYSVSREKKERFSLILESASTNQTSMYLCASSLKGGVNTGELFFGEGSRLTVL.